These T cell receptor beta chains were read from a single sample in a study of cytomegalovirus exposure and HLA in healthy donors. Assay used: immunoSEQ multiplex PCR; TCRdb lists only in-frame clones, some missing. The data contain over 130,000 clones, around 79% of them singletons. What was sequenced was PBMCs. The receptor set was obtained from a human donor in good health. CDR3s include the opening cysteine and the closing phenylalanine or tryptophan. The D gene is left open where the match is weak. Some rows mark clone size as missing; the rest say once, few, many or name a class of expanded clone.

>TRBV9|TRBJ2-6|TRBD1|.
TGTGCCAGCAGCGGACAGGGTTCGTTTGGGGCCAACGTCCTGACTTTC
CASSGQGSFGANVLTF
>TRBV30|TRBJ2-2|.|.
TGTGCCTGGAGTGTACAGGTTAACACCGGGGAGCTGTTTTTT
CAWSVQVNTGELFF
>TRBV6-5|TRBJ1-6|TRBD1|.
TGTGCCAGCAGACAGGGGGCAGCATCACCCCTCCACTTT
CASRQGAASPLHF
>TRBV6-1|TRBJ2-7|TRBD2|.
TGTGCCAGCAGTGAAAATGTTAGACTAGCGGGACTTTATTACGAGCAGTACTTC
CASSENVRLAGLYYEQYF
>TRBV30|TRBJ2-1|TRBD1|.
TGTGCCTGGAGTGTACATCAGGGGGTAACCTACAATGAGCAGTTCTTC
CAWSVHQGVTYNEQFF
>TRBV27|TRBJ1-1|.|.
TGTGCCAGCAGTTCAATGTCGAACACTGAAGCTTTCTTT
CASSSMSNTEAFF
>TRBV7-9|TRBJ1-4|.|.
TGTTCCAGCAGCTTAGTCGTCAAGGGAGGCTCGACTAATGAAAAACTGTTTTTT
CSSSLVVKGGSTNEKLFF
>TRBV18|TRBJ2-1|TRBD2|.
TGTGCCAGCTCTCCGGGACTAGCAGTCAATGAGCAGTTCTTC
CASSPGLAVNEQFF
>TRBV28|TRBJ1-5|TRBD1|few
TGTGCCAGCGACGTACCGACAGGACAGGGGTATAGCAATCAGCCCCAGCATTTT
CASDVPTGQGYSNQPQHF
>TRBV7-6|TRBJ2-5|TRBD1|.
TGTGCCAGCAGCTTAGCGGCAGGGGGAGAGACCCAGTACTTC
CASSLAAGGETQYF
>TRBV7-6|TRBJ1-1|TRBD1|.
TGTGCCAGCAGCGGGACGGGACAGGGGATATTTGAAGCTTTCTTT
CASSGTGQGIFEAFF
>TRBV11-2|TRBJ1-1|.|.
TGTGCCAGCAGCTCCCCCCGAGGAGCTTTCTTT
CASSSPRGAFF